One and the same sample provided the 18 T cell receptor beta chains below, sequenced in a study of shared clonotypes between healthy human individuals. Data came from immunoSEQ multiplex PCR; TCRdb stores just in-frame clones and leaves some out. The sample has over a million clones, 95% to 99% seen once. The material sequenced was naive CD4+ T cells sorted from blood. Specified subset: CD45RA+ positively selected. The receptors shown here come from a man in his thirties or forties in good health.

V is TRBV5-1 and J is TRBJ2-1; D call uncertain. CDR3 length: 13 amino acids. Trimming removed 4 bases from V and 9 bases from J, with 14 bases in between. CDR1 and CDR2 from the germline V gene are SGHRS and YFSETQ. CDR3 sequence (DNA): TGCGCCAGCAGCCCTCTCCCTTTAGGTGAGCAGTTCTTC. This gives the protein CASSPLPLGEQFF.

The V call is TRBV5-8, the J call TRBJ1-2; TRBD1 matches at 10 bases. Looked up from germline, CDR1 is SGHTS and CDR2 is YDEGEE. V lost 1 base, J lost 1 base, and 1 base stayed unmatched. This CDR3 has 15 amino acids. The CDR3 nucleotides read TGTGCCAGCAGCTTGTGGGACAGGGGTAACTATGGCTACACCTTC. It specifies CASSLWDRGNYGYTF.

The chain employs TRBV14 and TRBJ2-5; D is unclear. The CDR3 is 15 residues long. The ends were cut back, 1 base at V and 2 bases at J, with 11 bases in the middle. CDR1 is SGHDN, CDR2 FVKESK, per germline. CDR3 sequence reads: CASSQGVGTQETQYF. The CDR3 coding sequence is TGTGCCAGCAGCCAAGGGGTTGGTACACAAGAGACCCAGTACTTC.

The J gene is TRBJ2-1, the V gene TRBV7-2; 7 positions match TRBD2. Losses at the gene ends were 7 bases for V and 2 bases for J; bases not matched to a gene: 5. The CDR3 has 14 amino acids. The germline V gene has CDR1 SGHTA and CDR2 FQGNSA. CDR3 in DNA: TGTGCCAGCAACCAAGGGACTACCTACAATGAGCAGTTCTTC. Encoded protein: CASNQGTTYNEQFF.

This clone was observed a single time. The chain uses TRBV11-2 and TRBJ2-2; D may be TRBD2 (6 bases). Germline CDR1 is SGHAT and CDR2 is FQNNGV. V was cut by 5 bases and J by 1 base, with 14 bases left in between. This CDR3 contains 16 residues. In DNA form, the CDR3 reads TGTGCCAGCAGCCTAGGTAGCGGAATGAACACCGGGGAGCTGTTTTTT. Its translation is CASSLGSGMNTGELFF.

The V call is TRBV7-9, the J call TRBJ1-3; D is ambiguous. The CDR3 is 15 amino acids. Looked up from germline, CDR1 is SEHNR and CDR2 is FQNEAQ (reference sequence). V lost 5 bases, J lost 0 bases, and 11 bases lay in between. CDR3 region: CASSASRSSGNTIYF. CDR3 DNA: TGTGCCAGCAGCGCTAGCAGGTCCTCTGGAAACACCATATATTTT.

The V gene is TRBV9, the J gene TRBJ2-7; 9 positions match TRBD2. Germline CDR1 reads SGDLS; CDR2 reads YYNGEE. The V gene end was trimmed by 0 bases and the J gene end by 0 bases; junction bases not matched to a gene: 4. This CDR3 is 16 amino acids long. The CDR3: CASSVAPAGGSYEQYF. CDR3 nucleotide sequence: TGTGCCAGCAGCGTAGCTCCAGCGGGGGGCTCCTACGAGCAGTACTTC. Combining the CDR3 with reference TRBV9 and TRBJ2-7 gives the whole variable domain DSGVTQTPKHLITATGQRVTLRCSPRSGDLSVYWYQQSLDQGLQFLIQYYNGEERAKGNILERFSAQQFPDLHSELNLSSLELGDSALYFCASSVAPAGGSYEQYFGPGTRLTVT.

The V gene is TRBV30, the J gene TRBJ1-4; TRBD1 matches at 8 bases. The CDR3 covers 16 residues. Trimming cost V 2 bases and J 6 bases; bases outside gene matches: 11. Germline V lookup: CDR1 GTSNPN, CDR2 SVGIG (reference sequence). The CDR3 reads CAWSLSRTGRDEKLFF. The CDR3, as DNA: TGTGCCTGGAGTCTATCAAGGACAGGGCGGGATGAAAAACTGTTTTTT.

V gene TRBV27 combines with J gene TRBJ2-1; possibly TRBD1 for D (7 bases). CDR1 is MNHEY and CDR2 is SMNVEV in the germline V gene (reference sequence). This CDR3 spans 16 amino acids. V shed 8 bases and J shed 7 bases, with 24 bases lying between them. CDR3 protein: CASQDRVTSLGNEQFF. The CDR3 DNA sequence: TGTGCCAGCCAAGACAGGGTAACTAGCCTGGGGAATGAGCAGTTCTTC.

This clone was counted a single time. This sequence joins TRBV29-1 and TRBJ1-2; maybe TRBD1 (6 bases). V was pared by 4 bases and J by 4 bases, with 16 bases between. Germline assignment: CDR1 SQVTM and CDR2 ANQGSEA. This CDR3 has 14 amino acids. The CDR3 region has the DNA TGCAGCGTTGCTCTGCTGGGGGCCCCCTATGGCTACACCTTC. Translation gives CSVALLGAPYGYTF. The variable domain in full, with the rest retrieved from reference TRBV29-1 and TRBJ1-2, is SAVISQKPSRDICQRGTSLTIQCQVDSQVTMMFWYRQQPGQSLTLIATANQGSEATYESGFVIDKFPISRPNLTFSTLTVSNMSPEDSSIYLCSVALLGAPYGYTFGSGTRLTVV.

The rearrangement uses TRBV5-1 and TRBJ2-7; 7 bases map to TRBD1. V trimming: 5 bases; J trimming: 3 bases; junction bases outside the gene matches: 11. Germline-derived CDR1 and CDR2 are SGHRS and YFSETQ. This CDR3 is built from 15 residues. The chain's CDR3 is CASSWMTGSLYEQYF. The CDR3 coding sequence is TGCGCCAGCAGTTGGATGACAGGGTCCCTCTACGAGCAGTACTTC.

The chain is built from TRBV19 and TRBJ1-4; D is perhaps TRBD1 (6 bases). The V gene lost 5 bases and the J gene lost 4 bases, with 11 bases spanning the gap. CDR3 length equals 14 residues. Germline CDR1 and CDR2: LNHDA and SQIVND (reference sequence). The CDR3 coding sequence is TGTGCCAGTAGTGCGGGACAAGTTAATGAAAAACTGTTTTTT. This translates into CASSAGQVNEKLFF.

The chain joins TRBV28 to TRBJ1-2; no firm D call. The V and J ends lost 6 bases and 4 bases respectively, with 12 bases between them. CDR1 is MDHEN and CDR2 is SYDVKM in the germline V gene. The CDR3 is 13 amino acids. This CDR3 reads CASRQQATYGYTF. The CDR3 DNA follows: TGTGCCAGCAGGCAACAAGCCACCTATGGCTACACCTTC.

V gene TRBV4-3 combines with J gene TRBJ2-1; TRBD1 agrees at 12 bases. The J segment lost 7 bases and the V segment lost 0 bases, leaving 7 bases of the junction unmatched. The germline gives CDR1 LGHNA, CDR2 YSLEER. The CDR3 has 17 residues. Written as DNA, the CDR3 is TGCGCCAGCAGCCAAGAAGGGAGGGACAGGGGGCGAAATGAGCAGTTCTTC. Protein: CASSQEGRDRGRNEQFF.

This clone has only one observation. This chain joins TRBV28 and TRBJ2-7, with D uncertain. Germline V CDR1 and CDR2: MDHEN, SYDVKM. Trimming stripped 5 bases from V and 6 bases from J, with 23 bases between. The CDR3 contains 16 residues. In nucleotides, the CDR3 is TGTGCCAGCAGTCCCCCTGGAGCCCGGTCCTCCCGCGAGCAGTACTTC. Its protein product is CASSPPGARSSREQYF.

V and J are TRBV6-5 and TRBJ1-1, with 8 positions matching TRBD1. Losses at the gene ends were 2 bases for V and 1 base for J; bases not matched to a gene: 0. Per germline, CDR1 MNHEY and CDR2 SVGAGI. The CDR3 length is 14 residues. The CDR3 loop is CASSYQGANTEAFF. As DNA, the CDR3 is TGTGCCAGCAGTTACCAGGGGGCGAACACTGAAGCTTTCTTT.

This clone was detected only once. The rearrangement joins TRBV14 to TRBJ1-3; possible D gene TRBD1, 6 bases. The germline V gene has CDR1 SGHDN and CDR2 FVKESK. This CDR3 is 17 amino acids long. Trimming pared 0 bases from V and 0 bases from J, leaving 12 bases between. The CDR3 nucleotides read TGTGCCAGCAGCCAAGAGGGGGGCCGTTACTCTGGAAACACCATATATTTT. Translated, it gives CASSQEGGRYSGNTIYF. The full variable domain, in which reference TRBV14 and TRBJ1-3 provide the parts outside the CDR3, is EAGVTQFPSHSVIEKGQTVTLRCDPISGHDNLYWYRRVMGKEIKFLLHFVKESKQDESGMPNNRFLAERTGGTYSTLKVQPAELEDSGVYFCASSQEGGRYSGNTIYFGEGSWLTVV.

In the case of this clone: This same CDR3 is encoded by further DNA sequences in the sample. The rearrangement links TRBV27 to TRBJ2-7, with a weak D call TRBD2 (5 bases). Trimming pared 0 bases from V and 0 bases from J, leaving 9 bases between. CDR1 MNHEY and CDR2 SMNVEV come from the germline V gene (reference sequence). The CDR3 length is 15 residues. CDR3 nucleotide sequence: TGTGCCAGCAGTTTATCCCCGGGGATCTCCTACGAGCAGTACTTC. This translates into CASSLSPGISYEQYF.